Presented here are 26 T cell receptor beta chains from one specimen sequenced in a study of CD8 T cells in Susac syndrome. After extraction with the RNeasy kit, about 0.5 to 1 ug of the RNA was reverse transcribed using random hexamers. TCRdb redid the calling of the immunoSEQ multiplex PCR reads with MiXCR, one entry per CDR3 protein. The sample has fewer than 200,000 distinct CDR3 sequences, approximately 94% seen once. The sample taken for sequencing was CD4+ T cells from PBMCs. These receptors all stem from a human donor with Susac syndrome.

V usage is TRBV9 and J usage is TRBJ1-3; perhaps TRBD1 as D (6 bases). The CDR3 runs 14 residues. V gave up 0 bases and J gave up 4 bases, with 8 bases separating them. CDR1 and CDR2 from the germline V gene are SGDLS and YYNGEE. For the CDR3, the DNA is TGTGCCAGCAGCGTAGAAGGGGGAGGAAACACCATATATTTT. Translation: CASSVEGGGNTIYF.

The CDR3 DNA is TGTGCCAGCAGCCAAGGAGATGGACGACCGGAGCAGTTCTTC. It encodes CASSQGDGRPEQFF. The V and J genes are TRBV4-2 and TRBJ2-1; D unresolved. CDR3 length: 14 amino acids. The V end was cut by 1 base, the J end by 10 bases, with 14 bases between. The germline CDR1 and CDR2 sequences are LGHNA and YNFKEQ.

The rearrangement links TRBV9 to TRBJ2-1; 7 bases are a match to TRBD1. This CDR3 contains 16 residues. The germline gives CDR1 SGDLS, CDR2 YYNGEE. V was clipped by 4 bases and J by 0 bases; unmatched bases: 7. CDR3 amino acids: CASSTQGDNSYNEQFF. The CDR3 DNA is TGTGCCAGCAGCACTCAGGGGGATAACTCCTACAATGAGCAGTTCTTC. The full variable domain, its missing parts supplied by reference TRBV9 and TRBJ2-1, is DSGVTQTPKHLITATGQRVTLRCSPRSGDLSVYWYQQSLDQGLQFLIQYYNGEERAKGNILERFSAQQFPDLHSELNLSSLELGDSALYFCASSTQGDNSYNEQFFGPGTRLTVL.

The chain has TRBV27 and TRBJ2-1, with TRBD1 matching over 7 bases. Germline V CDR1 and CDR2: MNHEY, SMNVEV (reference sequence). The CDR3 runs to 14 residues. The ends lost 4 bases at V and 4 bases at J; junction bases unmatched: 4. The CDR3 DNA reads TGTGCCAGCAGTTCAACGGGACAGTACAATGAGCAGTTCTTC. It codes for CASSSTGQYNEQFF.

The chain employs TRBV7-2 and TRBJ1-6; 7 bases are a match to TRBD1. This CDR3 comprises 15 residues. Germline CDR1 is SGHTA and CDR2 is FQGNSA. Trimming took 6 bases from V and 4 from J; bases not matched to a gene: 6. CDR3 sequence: CASRIGTEYNSPLHF. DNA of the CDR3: TGTGCCAGCAGGATAGGGACAGAGTATAATTCACCCCTCCACTTT.

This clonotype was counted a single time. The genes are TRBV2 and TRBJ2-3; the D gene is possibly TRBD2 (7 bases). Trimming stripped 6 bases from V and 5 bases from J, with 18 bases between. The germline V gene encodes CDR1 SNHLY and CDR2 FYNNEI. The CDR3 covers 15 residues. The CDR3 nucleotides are TGTGCCAGCAGGGCAAACGGGGGGCCTGAAGATACGCAGTATTTT. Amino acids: CASRANGGPEDTQYF.

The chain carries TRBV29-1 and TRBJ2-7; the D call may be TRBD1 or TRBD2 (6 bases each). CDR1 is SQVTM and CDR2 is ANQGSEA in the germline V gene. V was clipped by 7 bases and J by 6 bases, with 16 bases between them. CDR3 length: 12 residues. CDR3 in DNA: TGCAGCGGGTGGGGGGCTGAGGGCGAGCAGTACTTC. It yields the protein CSGWGAEGEQYF.

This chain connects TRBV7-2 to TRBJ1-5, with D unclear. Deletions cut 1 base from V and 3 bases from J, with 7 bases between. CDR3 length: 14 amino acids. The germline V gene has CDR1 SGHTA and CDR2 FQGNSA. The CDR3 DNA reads TGTGCCAGCAGCTTAGTTGTCAACAATCAGCCCCAGCATTTT. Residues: CASSLVVNNQPQHF.

The CDR3 is CASSLSSYSSGGTDTQYF. Here the CDR3 DNA reads TGTGCCAGCAGCTTATCATCGTATTCCTCAGGGGGGACAGATACGCAGTATTTT. This chain links TRBV7-8 with TRBJ2-3; perhaps TRBD1 as D (7 bases). The CDR3 totals 18 residues. Germline V gene sequence: CDR1 SGHVS, CDR2 FQNEAQ. V was shortened by 2 bases and J by 3 bases, with 21 bases between the two germline ends.

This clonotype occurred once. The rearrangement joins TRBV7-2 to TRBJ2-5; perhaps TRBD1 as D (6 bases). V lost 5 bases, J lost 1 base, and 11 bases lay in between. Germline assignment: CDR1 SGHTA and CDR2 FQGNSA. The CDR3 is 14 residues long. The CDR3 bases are TGTGCCAGCAGCCCCGGACAGCGCCAAGAGACCCAGTACTTC. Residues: CASSPGQRQETQYF.

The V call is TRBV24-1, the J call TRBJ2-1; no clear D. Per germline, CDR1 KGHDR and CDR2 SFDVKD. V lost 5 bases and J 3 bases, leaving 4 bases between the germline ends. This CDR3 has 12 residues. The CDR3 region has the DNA TGTGCCACCAGTGGGCTCTACAATGAGCAGTTCTTC. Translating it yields CATSGLYNEQFF.

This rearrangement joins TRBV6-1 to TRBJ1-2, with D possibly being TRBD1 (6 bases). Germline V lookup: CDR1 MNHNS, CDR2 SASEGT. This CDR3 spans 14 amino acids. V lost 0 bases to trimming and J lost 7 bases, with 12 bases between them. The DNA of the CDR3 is TGTGCCAGCAGTGAAGCGTGGGGGCATTCTGGCTACACCTTC. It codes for CASSEAWGHSGYTF.

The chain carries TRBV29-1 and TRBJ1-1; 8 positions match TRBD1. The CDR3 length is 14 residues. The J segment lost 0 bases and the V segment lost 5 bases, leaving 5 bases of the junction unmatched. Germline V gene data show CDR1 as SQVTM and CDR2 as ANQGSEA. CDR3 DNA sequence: TGCAGCGTTCTCCGACAGGGGATGAACACTGAAGCTTTCTTT. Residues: CSVLRQGMNTEAFF. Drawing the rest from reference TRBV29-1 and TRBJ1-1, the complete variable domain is SAVISQKPSRDICQRGTSLTIQCQVDSQVTMMFWYRQQPGQSLTLIATANQGSEATYESGFVIDKFPISRPNLTFSTLTVSNMSPEDSSIYLCSVLRQGMNTEAFFGQGTRLTVV.

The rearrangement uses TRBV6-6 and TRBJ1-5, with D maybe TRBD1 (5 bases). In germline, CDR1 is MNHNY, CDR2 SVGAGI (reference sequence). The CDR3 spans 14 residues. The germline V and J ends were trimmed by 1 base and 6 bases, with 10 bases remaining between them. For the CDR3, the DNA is TGTGCCAGCAGTTACTTGGGGGGGAGTCAGCCCCAGCATTTT. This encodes CASSYLGGSQPQHF.

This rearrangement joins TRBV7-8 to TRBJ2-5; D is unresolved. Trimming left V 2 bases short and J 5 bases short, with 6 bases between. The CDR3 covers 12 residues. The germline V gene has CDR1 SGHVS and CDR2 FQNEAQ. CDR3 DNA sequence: TGTGCCAGCAGCTTACGCAGTGAGACCCAGTACTTC. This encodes CASSLRSETQYF.

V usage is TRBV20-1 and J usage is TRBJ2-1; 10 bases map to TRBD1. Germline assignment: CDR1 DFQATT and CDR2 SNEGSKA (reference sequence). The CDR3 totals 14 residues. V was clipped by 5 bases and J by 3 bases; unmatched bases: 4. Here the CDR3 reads CSASGQGIYNEQFF. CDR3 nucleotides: TGCAGTGCTTCGGGACAGGGGATCTACAATGAGCAGTTCTTC.

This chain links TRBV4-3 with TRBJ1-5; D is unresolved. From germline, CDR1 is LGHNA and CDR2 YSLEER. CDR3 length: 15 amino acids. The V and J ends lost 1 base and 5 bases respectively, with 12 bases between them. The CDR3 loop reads CASSQVEGLDQPQHF. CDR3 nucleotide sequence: TGCGCCAGCAGCCAAGTGGAAGGGCTAGATCAGCCCCAGCATTTT.

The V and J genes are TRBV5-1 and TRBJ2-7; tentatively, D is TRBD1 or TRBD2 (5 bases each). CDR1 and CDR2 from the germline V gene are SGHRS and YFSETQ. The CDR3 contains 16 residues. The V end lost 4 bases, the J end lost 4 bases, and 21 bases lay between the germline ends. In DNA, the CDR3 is TGCGCCAGCAGCGCGGACACCCTTGGAACGGGGTACGAGCAGTACTTC. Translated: CASSADTLGTGYEQYF.

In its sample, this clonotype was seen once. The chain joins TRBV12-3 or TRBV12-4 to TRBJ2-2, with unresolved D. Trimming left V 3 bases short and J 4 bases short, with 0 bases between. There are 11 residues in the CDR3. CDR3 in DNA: TGTGCCAGCAGTTTCACCGGGGAGCTGTTTTTT. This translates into CASSFTGELFF.

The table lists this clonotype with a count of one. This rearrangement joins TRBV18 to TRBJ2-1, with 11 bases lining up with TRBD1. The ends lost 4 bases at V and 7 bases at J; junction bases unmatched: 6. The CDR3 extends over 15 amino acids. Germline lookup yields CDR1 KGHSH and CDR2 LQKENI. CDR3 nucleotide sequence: TGTGCCAGCTCACTCGCCGGGACAGGGGGTAATGAGCAGTTCTTC. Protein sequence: CASSLAGTGGNEQFF.

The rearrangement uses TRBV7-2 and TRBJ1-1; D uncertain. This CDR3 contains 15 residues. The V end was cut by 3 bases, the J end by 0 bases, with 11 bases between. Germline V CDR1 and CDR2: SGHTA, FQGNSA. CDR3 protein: CASSFPTSLNTEAFF. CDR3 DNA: TGTGCCAGCAGCTTCCCCACCAGTTTGAACACTGAAGCTTTCTTT. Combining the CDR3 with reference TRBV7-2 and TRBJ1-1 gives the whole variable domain GAGVSQSPSNKVTEKGKDVELRCDPISGHTALYWYRQSLGQGLEFLIYFQGNSAPDKSGLPSDRFSAERTGGSVSTLTIQRTQQEDSAVYLCASSFPTSLNTEAFFGQGTRLTVV.

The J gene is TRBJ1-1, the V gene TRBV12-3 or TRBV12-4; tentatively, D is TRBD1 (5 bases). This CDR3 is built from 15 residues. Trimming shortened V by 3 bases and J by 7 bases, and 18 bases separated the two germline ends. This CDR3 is CASSFNRRTSHEAFF. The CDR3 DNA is TGTGCCAGCAGTTTCAACAGGAGAACCTCTCATGAAGCTTTCTTT.

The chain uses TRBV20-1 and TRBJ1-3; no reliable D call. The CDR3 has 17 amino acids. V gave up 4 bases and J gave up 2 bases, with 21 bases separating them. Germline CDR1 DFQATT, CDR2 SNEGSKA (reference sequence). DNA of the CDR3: TGCAGTGCTATGGATACTAGTGCGACTGGAACTGGAAACACCATATATTTT. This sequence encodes CSAMDTSATGTGNTIYF.

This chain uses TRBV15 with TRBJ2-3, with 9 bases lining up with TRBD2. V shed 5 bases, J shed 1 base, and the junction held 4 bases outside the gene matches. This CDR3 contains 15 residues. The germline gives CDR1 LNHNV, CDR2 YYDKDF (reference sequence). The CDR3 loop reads CATSPSGVGTDTQYF. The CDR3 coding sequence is TGTGCCACCAGCCCTAGCGGGGTTGGCACAGATACGCAGTATTTT.

CDR3 DNA sequence: TGTGCCAGCAGTTTTAAAGTGAACACTGAAGCTTTCTTT. Protein: CASSFKVNTEAFF. The rearrangement uses TRBV12-3 or TRBV12-4 and TRBJ1-1, with unresolved D. Trimming removed 3 bases at V and 0 bases at J, with 5 bases between. The CDR3 runs 13 residues.

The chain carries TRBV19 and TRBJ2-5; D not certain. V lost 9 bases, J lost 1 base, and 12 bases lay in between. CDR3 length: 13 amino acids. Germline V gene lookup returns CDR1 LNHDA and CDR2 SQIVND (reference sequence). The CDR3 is CASSERFQETQYF. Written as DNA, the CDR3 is TGTGCCAGCTCAGAACGTTTCCAAGAGACCCAGTACTTC.